This passage covers 14 T cell receptor beta chains from one sample sequenced in a study of CD8 T cells in ankylosing spondylitis. MiXCR, run by TCRdb on the 5' RACE reads, gives a single entry per CDR3 protein. In the table there are approximately 140,000 distinct CDR3 sequences, 40% to 50% of which are singletons. Specimen: synovial fluid, either unsorted or a sorted T cell fraction (not recorded which). The receptor set was obtained from a male donor with ankylosing spondylitis.

The sample holds many counts of this clonotype. The chain recombines TRBV28 with TRBJ1-6; D unclear. The germline V gene encodes CDR1 MDHEN and CDR2 SYDVKM. CDR3 length equals 15 residues. V lost 1 base, J lost 3 bases, and 7 bases lay in between. CDR3 sequence: CASSLYGDYNSPLHF. Written as DNA, the CDR3 is TGTGCCAGCAGTTTATACGGGGACTATAATTCACCCCTCCACTTT.

The gene calls are TRBV5-1 and TRBJ2-2, with D maybe TRBD2 (5 bases). This CDR3 has 15 amino acids. CDR1 and CDR2 from the germline V gene are SGHRS and YFSETQ. Trimming shortened V by 0 bases and J by 2 bases, and 8 bases separated the two germline ends. The CDR3 protein is CASSLVAGNTGELFF. CDR3 nucleotides: TGCGCCAGCAGCTTGGTGGCGGGTAACACCGGGGAGCTGTTTTTT.

This clonotype has a handful of counts. This chain joins TRBV5-1 and TRBJ2-1; D not resolved. The germline V gene has CDR1 SGHRS and CDR2 YFSETQ. V lost 3 bases and J lost 4, with 11 bases in between. This CDR3 has 14 residues. The DNA for the CDR3 is TGCGCCAGCAGCTATTTCGGTCCTTACAATGAGCAGTTCTTC. Its protein is CASSYFGPYNEQFF.

In its sample, this clonotype was seen a few times. The V call is TRBV4-1, the J call TRBJ1-2; D is undetermined. Per the germline V gene, CDR1 is MGHRA and CDR2 is YSYEKL. V lost 1 base to trimming and J lost 0 bases, with 12 bases between them. This CDR3 comprises 16 residues. CDR3 in amino acids: CASSQGQVPSNYGYTF. In DNA, the CDR3 is TGCGCCAGCAGCCAAGGCCAAGTACCGTCTAACTATGGCTACACCTTC.

The chain uses TRBV28 and TRBJ2-1; 7 positions match TRBD2. The CDR3 length is 14 residues. Germline lookup yields CDR1 MDHEN and CDR2 SYDVKM. V gave up 3 bases and J gave up 7 bases; unmatched junction bases: 6. CDR3 DNA sequence: TGTGCCAGCAGTTTTGGGCGGGAGATTAATGAGCAGTTCTTC. Protein: CASSFGREINEQFF.

The chain has TRBV4-1 and TRBJ1-5; D call uncertain. Trimming pared 6 bases from V and 0 bases from J, leaving 15 bases between. The CDR3 consists of 16 residues. The V gene's germline CDR1 is MGHRA and CDR2 YSYEKL. The CDR3 nucleotides read TGCGCCAGCAGGACCAGACACCTTTATAGCAATCAGCCCCAGCATTTT. Translated, it gives CASRTRHLYSNQPQHF.

The chain links TRBV5-1 to TRBJ2-5; TRBD2 aligns across 9 bases. Per germline, CDR1 SGHRS and CDR2 YFSETQ. The junction had 11 bases not matched to a gene; V was cut back by 3 bases and J by 5 bases. The CDR3 length is 16 residues. The CDR3 loop reads CASSCLLAGGLETQYF. The CDR3 nucleotides read TGCGCCAGCAGCTGCCTACTGGCGGGGGGGCTGGAGACCCAGTACTTC.

In its sample, this clonotype was seen a few times. The gene calls are TRBV28 and TRBJ2-5; 9 bases line up with TRBD2. The junction had 9 bases not matched to a gene; V was cut back by 5 bases and J by 2 bases. Germline-derived CDR1 and CDR2 are MDHEN and SYDVKM. The CDR3 is made up of 16 amino acids. For the CDR3, the DNA is TGTGCCAGCAGTCTCATAGCGGGAGTAAAACAAGAGACCCAGTACTTC. Translating gives CASSLIAGVKQETQYF.

This rearrangement joins TRBV6-2 or TRBV6-3 to TRBJ2-7; D may match TRBD1 or TRBD2 (5 bases each). This CDR3 contains 15 residues. The germline CDR1 and CDR2 sequences are MNHEY and SVGEGT. With 8 bases removed from V and 3 bases from J, the gap between germline ends came to 20 bases. The CDR3 reads CASEGLAENYYEQYF. In DNA form, the CDR3 reads TGTGCCAGCGAGGGGCTGGCGGAGAATTACTACGAGCAGTACTTC.

This clonotype has more than one count but fewer than ten. The chain employs TRBV7-2 and TRBJ1-1; TRBD1 is a possible D gene (6 bases). The CDR3 is 15 amino acids. Germline CDR1 and CDR2: SGHTA and FQGNSA. V lost 6 bases and J 2 bases, leaving 16 bases between the germline ends. CDR3 protein: CASSSRDKRNTEAFF. Here the CDR3 DNA reads TGTGCCAGCAGTTCTCGGGACAAAAGAAACACTGAAGCTTTCTTT.

The chain combines TRBV6-5 with TRBJ1-4; D not certain. Germline loops: CDR1 MNHEY, CDR2 SVGAGI. The CDR3 is made up of 16 amino acids. With 3 bases removed from V and 11 bases from J, the gap between germline ends came to 22 bases. CDR3 region: CASSYVIWPWRRKLFF. CDR3 DNA sequence: TGTGCCAGCAGTTATGTCATTTGGCCGTGGAGAAGGAAACTGTTTTTT.

V usage is TRBV6-1 and J usage is TRBJ2-1, with a possible D match to TRBD1 (5 bases). The length of the CDR3 is 16 residues. The V end lost 1 base, the J end lost 4 bases, and 14 bases lay between the germline ends. Germline V gene lookup returns CDR1 MNHNS and CDR2 SASEGT. Here the CDR3 reads CASSEGWQGPYNEQFF. Here the CDR3 DNA reads TGTGCCAGCAGTGAAGGATGGCAGGGTCCATACAATGAGCAGTTCTTC.

This clonotype was seen only a few times. The chain carries TRBV28 and TRBJ1-1, with D tentatively TRBD1 (5 bases). Trimming took off 4 bases at V and 8 bases at J, with 26 bases between the two ends. Germline lookup yields CDR1 MDHEN and CDR2 SYDVKM. This CDR3 comprises 17 residues. The CDR3: CASSSPREPVNTIEAFF. The CDR3 DNA is TGTGCCAGCAGTTCCCCCAGGGAACCCGTGAACACTATAGAAGCTTTCTTT. Full variable domain (outside the CDR3, taken from reference TRBV28 and TRBJ1-1): DVKVTQSSRYLVKRTGEKVFLECVQDMDHENMFWYRQDPGLGLRLIYFSYDVKMKEKGDIPEGYSVSREKKERFSLILESASTNQTSMYLCASSSPREPVNTIEAFFGQGTRLTVV.

The sample holds a few counts of this clonotype. The V call is TRBV7-4, the J call TRBJ1-1; no definite D call. Trimming stripped 8 bases from V and 1 base from J, with 11 bases between. CDR1 and CDR2 (germline): SGHVT, SQSDAQ. This CDR3 comprises 13 residues. The CDR3 region is CASSPAKNTEAFF. CDR3 in DNA: TGTGCCAGCTCCCCCGCAAAGAACACTGAAGCTTTCTTT.